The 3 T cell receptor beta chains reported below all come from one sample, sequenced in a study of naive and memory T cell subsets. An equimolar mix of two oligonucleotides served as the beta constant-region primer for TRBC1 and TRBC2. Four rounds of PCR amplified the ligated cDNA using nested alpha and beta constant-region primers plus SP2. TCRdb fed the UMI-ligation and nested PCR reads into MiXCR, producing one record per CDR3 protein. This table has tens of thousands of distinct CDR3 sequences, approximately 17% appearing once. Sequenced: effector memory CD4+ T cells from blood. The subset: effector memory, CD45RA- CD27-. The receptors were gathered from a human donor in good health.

The CDR3: CASSLLRERNNEQFF. In nucleotides, the CDR3 is TGTGCCAGCAGCTTACTACGGGAGAGGAACAATGAGCAGTTCTTC. This chain links TRBV7-8 with TRBJ2-1; a possible D gene is TRBD2 (6 bases). V dropped 2 bases and J dropped 5 bases, with 13 bases sitting between them. The CDR3 runs 15 residues. CDR1 is SGHVS and CDR2 is FQNEAQ in the germline V gene.

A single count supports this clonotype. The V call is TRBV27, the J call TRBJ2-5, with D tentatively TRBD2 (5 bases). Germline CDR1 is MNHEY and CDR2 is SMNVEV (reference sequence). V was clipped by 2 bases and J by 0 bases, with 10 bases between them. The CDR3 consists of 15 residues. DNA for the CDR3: TGTGCCAGCAGTTTAGGGCGGACTTACCAAGAGACCCAGTACTTC. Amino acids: CASSLGRTYQETQYF.

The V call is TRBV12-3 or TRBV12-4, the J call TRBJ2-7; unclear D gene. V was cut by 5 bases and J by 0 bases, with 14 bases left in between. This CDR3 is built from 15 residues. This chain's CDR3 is CASSPWPANSYEQYF. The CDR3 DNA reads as TGTGCCAGCAGTCCCTGGCCAGCGAACTCCTACGAGCAGTACTTC.